This TCR beta chain was obtained from a study of cytomegalovirus exposure and HLA in healthy donors. Looking at the study overall: It was reported in a later analysis that the 100 to 150 validation repertoires used the same platform as the roughly 700 first-cohort repertoires. Points from the study as a whole: The dataset shows that most TCR sequences were rare, while some public TCRs occurred in many donors. Through in vitro validation, a few CMV-associated chains were shown to be specific for CMV antigens. Researchers counted around 180 TCR beta chains as cytomegalovirus-associated.

Germline loops: CDR1 MDHEN, CDR2 SYDVKM. The CDR3 is 14 amino acids. V lost 6 bases, J lost 4 bases, and 16 bases lay in between. About this clone: Its antigen remains unknown.

Sequencing used immunoSEQ multiplex PCR; TCRdb keeps in-frame clones, though not all of them. Among 70,000 to 80,000 clones listed, approximately 95% were seen once. J is TRBJ2-7 and V is TRBV28, with no clear D. This clonotype was sampled from a woman aged 18-30 years in good health and CMV-seropositive. Sequenced input: PBMCs. The CDR3 reads CASRPSRPPYEQYF. CDR3 in DNA: TGTGCCAGCAGGCCTAGTAGGCCTCCATACGAGCAGTACTTC. The full variable domain, completed using reference TRBV28 and TRBJ2-7, is DVKVTQSSRYLVKRTGEKVFLECVQDMDHENMFWYRQDPGLGLRLIYFSYDVKMKEKGDIPEGYSVSREKKERFSLILESASTNQTSMYLCASRPSRPPYEQYFGPGTRLTVT.